The 20 T cell receptor beta chains listed next were all sequenced from one sample in a study of CD4 T cells in relation to SARS-CoV-2 and coronaviruses. Only in-frame clones appear in the TCRdb table, and some are missing; sequencing was by immunoSEQ multiplex PCR. The sample records about 39,000 clones, roughly 80% being singletons. Their cognate antigens are unknown. The sample taken for sequencing was naive CD4+ T cells from PBMCs, cultured in vitro. As to subset: naive CD4+ T cells isolated by negative enrichment. Receptors originate from an adult with COVID-19.

The gene calls are TRBV29-1 and TRBJ2-1, with 9 bases that match TRBD2. Per germline, CDR1 SQVTM and CDR2 ANQGSEA. J lost 3 bases, V lost 5 bases, and 8 bases had no gene match. The CDR3 has 15 residues. The CDR3 DNA reads TGCAGCGTTCCCCTTAGCGGGGGTTTCTACAATGAGCAGTTCTTC. Translating gives CSVPLSGGFYNEQFF.

The J gene is TRBJ2-4, the V gene TRBV7-9, with D possibly matching TRBD2 (6 bases). The germline V gene has CDR1 SEHNR and CDR2 FQNEAQ (reference sequence). The CDR3 has 15 amino acids. Trimming left V 1 base short and J 9 bases short, with 16 bases between. CDR3 coding DNA: TGTGCCAGCAGCTTAGTGGGCAGGGAGGTTGGCATTCAGTACTTC. This translates into CASSLVGREVGIQYF.

CDR3 sequence (DNA): TGTGCCAGCAGTGAAGCAGGGGTTCAGCCCCAGCATTTT. This gives the protein CASSEAGVQPQHF. The chain is built from TRBV2 and TRBJ1-5; the D gene is possibly TRBD1 (5 bases). This CDR3 is 13 amino acids long. Trimming took off 0 bases at V and 6 bases at J, with 6 bases between the two ends. Per the germline V gene, CDR1 is SNHLY and CDR2 is FYNNEI.

The chain uses TRBV11-2 and TRBJ2-1; 9 nucleotides align to TRBD1. Germline CDR1 reads SGHAT; CDR2 reads FQNNGV. Trimming at V came to 5 bases and at J to 10 bases, leaving 12 bases not matched to a gene. The CDR3 has 15 residues. The chain's CDR3 is CASSARQGGSREQFF. The DNA for the CDR3 is TGTGCCAGCAGCGCACGACAGGGGGGGTCGAGGGAGCAGTTCTTC.

The chain joins TRBV2 to TRBJ2-2; D is uncertain. The germline V gene encodes CDR1 SNHLY and CDR2 FYNNEI. The V end lost 5 bases, the J end lost 1 base, and 5 bases lay between the germline ends. This CDR3 is 13 amino acids long. The CDR3 sequence is CASSPENTGELFF. Written as DNA, the CDR3 is TGTGCCAGCAGTCCCGAGAACACCGGGGAGCTGTTTTTT. Drawing the rest from reference TRBV2 and TRBJ2-2, the complete variable domain is EPEVTQTPSHQVTQMGQEVILRCVPISNHLYFYWYRQILGQKVEFLVSFYNNEISEKSEIFDDQFSVERPDGSNFTLKIRSTKLEDSAMYFCASSPENTGELFFGEGSRLTVL.

The chain uses TRBV7-2 and TRBJ2-3; 8 bases map to TRBD1. With V trimmed by 5 bases and J by 4 bases, 8 bases remained unmatched. The length of the CDR3 is 15 residues. Germline V gene sequence: CDR1 SGHTA, CDR2 FQGNSA. CDR3 amino acids: CASSADRGPADTQYF. CDR3 nucleotide sequence: TGTGCCAGCAGCGCCGACAGGGGTCCCGCAGATACGCAGTATTTT.

J is TRBJ2-5 and V is TRBV6-2 or TRBV6-3; D gene unclear. The ends were cut back, 0 bases at V and 2 bases at J, with 10 bases in the middle. Per the germline V gene, CDR1 is MNHEY and CDR2 is SVGEGT. The CDR3 sequence is 15 residues long. The CDR3 loop is CASSYSRLLQETQYF. In nucleotides, the CDR3 is TGTGCCAGCAGTTACTCCCGCCTATTACAAGAGACCCAGTACTTC.

This clone was observed once. V usage is TRBV30 and J usage is TRBJ2-7, with 8 bases lining up with TRBD2. The length of the CDR3 is 13 residues. Losses at the gene ends were 7 bases for V and 2 bases for J; bases not matched to a gene: 7. Germline V gene data show CDR1 as GTSNPN and CDR2 as SVGIG (reference sequence). CDR3 loop: CAFSGGRTYEQYF. As DNA, the CDR3 is TGTGCCTTCAGCGGGGGAAGAACCTACGAGCAGTACTTC.

The chain carries TRBV19 and TRBJ1-4; D unclear. Germline CDR1 and CDR2: LNHDA and SQIVND (reference sequence). V shed 4 bases and J shed 7 bases, with 16 bases lying between them. The CDR3 is 15 residues long. As DNA, the CDR3 is TGTGCCAGTAGTACGTTTGCGGCGCAGACTGAAAAACTGTTTTTT. This encodes CASSTFAAQTEKLFF.

The chain recombines TRBV11-1 with TRBJ2-1; 7 bases are a match to TRBD1. Germline V gene lookup returns CDR1 SGHAT and CDR2 FQDESV (reference sequence). This CDR3 region has 15 residues. V lost 7 bases, J lost 8 bases, and 14 bases stayed unmatched. CDR3 coding DNA: TGTGCCAGCAACTCCCCAAGGACAGGTCTGGATGAGCAGTTCTTC. Its protein is CASNSPRTGLDEQFF. The whole variable domain, remainder taken from reference TRBV11-1 and TRBJ2-1, is EAEVAQSPRYKITEKSQAVAFWCDPISGHATLYWYRQILGQGPELLVQFQDESVVDDSQLPKDRFSAERLKGVDSTLKIQPAELGDSAMYLCASNSPRTGLDEQFFGPGTRLTVL.

The count of this clone is one. The chain recombines TRBV7-9 with TRBJ2-3; D tentatively reads TRBD1 or TRBD2 (7 bases each). V shed 5 bases and J shed 10 bases, with 19 bases lying between them. Germline values: CDR1 SEHNR, CDR2 FQNEAQ (reference sequence). This CDR3 is built from 14 residues. This CDR3 reads CASSLSRGGSSQYF. The CDR3 DNA sequence: TGTGCCAGCAGCCTCAGCAGGGGGGGCTCATCGCAGTATTTT. Full variable domain (outside the CDR3, taken from reference TRBV7-9 and TRBJ2-3): DTGVSQNPRHKITKRGQNVTFRCDPISEHNRLYWYRQTLGQGPEFLTYFQNEAQLEKSRLLSDRFSAERPKGSFSTLEIQRTEQGDSAMYLCASSLSRGGSSQYFGPGTRLTVL.

This clone was picked up a small number of times. The CDR3 loop is CATSRVLGTYNEQFF. CDR3 sequence (DNA): TGTGCCACCAGCAGAGTTCTAGGAACCTACAATGAGCAGTTCTTC. The V gene is TRBV15, the J gene TRBJ2-1; D is unresolved. From germline, CDR1 is LNHNV and CDR2 YYDKDF (reference sequence). This CDR3 has 15 amino acids. V lost 1 base, J lost 2 bases, and 9 bases lay in between.

As DNA, the CDR3 is TGTGCCACCAGTGATCCGGGGCTCCAAGAGACCCAGTACTTC. It translates to CATSDPGLQETQYF. The chain employs TRBV24-1 and TRBJ2-5, with D perhaps TRBD1 or TRBD2 (5 bases each). The V gene's germline CDR1 is KGHDR and CDR2 SFDVKD. Deletions cut 3 bases from V and 1 base from J, with 8 bases between. The CDR3 covers 14 residues.

This chain links TRBV7-9 with TRBJ2-1; D may match TRBD1 or TRBD2 (5 bases each). V lost 5 bases and J 4 bases, leaving 15 bases between the germline ends. Germline CDR1 is SEHNR and CDR2 is FQNEAQ (reference sequence). This CDR3 is 15 amino acids long. The CDR3: CASSRTGTVYNEQFF. DNA of the CDR3: TGTGCCAGCAGCCGAACCGGGACGGTTTACAATGAGCAGTTCTTC. The entire variable domain, with the rest obtained from reference TRBV7-9 and TRBJ2-1, is as follows: DTGVSQNPRHKITKRGQNVTFRCDPISEHNRLYWYRQTLGQGPEFLTYFQNEAQLEKSRLLSDRFSAERPKGSFSTLEIQRTEQGDSAMYLCASSRTGTVYNEQFFGPGTRLTVL.

This chain uses TRBV9 with TRBJ2-1; TRBD1 might be the D (5 bases). Germline CDR1 reads SGDLS; CDR2 reads YYNGEE. This CDR3 is built from 16 residues. Trimming stripped 2 bases from V and 10 bases from J, with 22 bases between. The CDR3 loop is CASSVLTGLNAGEQFF. Here the CDR3 DNA reads TGTGCCAGCAGCGTCCTTACGGGCCTCAATGCAGGGGAGCAGTTCTTC.

A remark on this clone: A read error may produce the germline difference seen at one junction end. The chain recombines TRBV2 with TRBJ1-4; D gene ambiguous. The CDR3 extends over 14 amino acids. Germline loops: CDR1 SNHLY, CDR2 FYNNEI. Here the CDR3 reads CASSEGTTNEKLFF. CDR3 nucleotide sequence: TGTGCCAGCAGCGAAGGTACAACTAATGAAAAACTGTTTTTT.

The V and J genes are TRBV20-1 and TRBJ2-6, with D unclear. CDR3 length equals 14 residues. V lost 3 bases and J lost 2, with 8 bases in between. Germline loops: CDR1 DFQATT, CDR2 SNEGSKA (reference sequence). The CDR3 region has the DNA TGCAGTGCTAGTTCAGTGACTGGGGCCAACGTCCTGACTTTC. This codes for CSASSVTGANVLTF.

There are a few counts of this clone. The chain couples TRBV21-1 to TRBJ1-2; TRBD1, the table's D call, was not compared with the DNA. TRBV21-1 is given as a pseudogene. This CDR3 is built from 16 residues. In nucleotides, the CDR3 is TGTGCCAGCAGCAAAGTCCGGGACAGGGGGCTTAATGGCTACACCTTC. This gives the protein CASSKVRDRGLNGYTF.

This clone was found once. The V gene is TRBV20-1, the J gene TRBJ1-3; 8 bases are a match to TRBD1. The germline V gene encodes CDR1 DFQATT and CDR2 SNEGSKA (reference sequence). There are 15 residues in the CDR3. The ends lost 3 bases at V and 4 bases at J; junction bases unmatched: 8. The CDR3 DNA reads as TGCAGTGCTAGTTCCCCAGGGGGCGTGGGAAACACCATATATTTT. Its translation: CSASSPGGVGNTIYF.

The chain is built from TRBV4-1 and TRBJ1-5; D unclear. This CDR3 spans 14 amino acids. The germline V gene encodes CDR1 MGHRA and CDR2 YSYEKL. Trimming stripped 1 base from V and 7 bases from J, with 11 bases between. The CDR3 nucleotides are TGCGCCAGCAGCCAAGCCCCTATGGGGCAGCCCCAGCATTTT. Protein sequence: CASSQAPMGQPQHF.